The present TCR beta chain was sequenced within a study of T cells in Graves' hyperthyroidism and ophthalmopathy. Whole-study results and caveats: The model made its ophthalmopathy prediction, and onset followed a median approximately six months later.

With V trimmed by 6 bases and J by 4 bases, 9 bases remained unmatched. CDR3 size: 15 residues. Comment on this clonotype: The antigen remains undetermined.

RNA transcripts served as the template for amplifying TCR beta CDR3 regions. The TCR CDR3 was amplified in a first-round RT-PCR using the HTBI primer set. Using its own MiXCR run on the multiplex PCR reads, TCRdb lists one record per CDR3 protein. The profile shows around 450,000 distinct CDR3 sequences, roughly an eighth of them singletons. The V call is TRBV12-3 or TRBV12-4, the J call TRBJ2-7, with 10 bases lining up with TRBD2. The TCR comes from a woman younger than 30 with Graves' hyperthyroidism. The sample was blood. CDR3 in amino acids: CASSHTTSGLYEQYF. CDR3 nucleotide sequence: TGTGCCAGCAGCCACACGACTAGCGGGCTATACGAGCAGTACTTC.